The 23 T cell receptor beta chains given below trace back to one sample, sequenced in a study of T cells in Graves' hyperthyroidism and ophthalmopathy. TCR beta CDR3 sequences were amplified from RNA transcripts. TCR CDR3 underwent first-round RT-PCR with the HTBI primer set. TCRdb re-analysed the multiplex PCR reads in MiXCR, keeping a single row per CDR3 protein. The sample comprises about 59,000 distinct CDR3 sequences, 53% of which are singletons, and approximately 3.3% rests with the top ten. Sample: blood. Receptors originate from an older woman with Graves' ophthalmopathy.

The rearrangement uses TRBV10-1 and TRBJ2-7; TRBD1 or TRBD2 may be the D gene (6 bases each). The V gene's germline CDR1 is WNHNN and CDR2 SYGVQD (reference sequence). The CDR3 totals 12 residues. The CDR3 spells CAQRGDTYEQYF. CDR3 in DNA: TGCGCACAAAGGGGGGACACCTACGAGCAGTACTTC.

This clonotype appeared a single time. The rearrangement joins TRBV5-4 to TRBJ2-2; 12 bases fit TRBD2. Germline-derived CDR1 and CDR2 are SGHNT and YYREEE (reference sequence). This CDR3 spans 15 amino acids. V lost 5 bases and J lost 7; bases outside the gene matches: 6. The CDR3: CASSRTSGELGELFF. The CDR3 DNA reads TGTGCCAGCAGTCGGACTAGCGGGGAACTCGGGGAGCTGTTTTTT.

This clonotype was detected ten times or more. A read error may explain this, as a much larger clone is one base away. CDR3 loop: CASSLGGGGETQYF. In DNA form, the CDR3 reads TGCGCCAGCAGCTTGGGGGGAGGGGGAGAGACCCAGTACTTC. The genes are TRBV5-1 and TRBJ2-5, with a possible D match to TRBD2 (7 bases). V lost 0 bases to trimming and J lost 4 bases, with 10 bases between them. CDR1 and CDR2 (germline): SGHRS, YFSETQ. This CDR3 is built from 14 residues.

In its sample, this clonotype was seen many times. This chain uses TRBV6-1 with TRBJ2-3; TRBD2 agrees at 7 bases. Germline trimming cut 1 base from V and 5 bases from J; bases unmatched to any gene: 9. Germline V CDR1 and CDR2: MNHNS, SASEGT. This CDR3 has 16 amino acids. This CDR3 is CASSEDWGEGRDTQYF. The CDR3 region has the DNA TGTGCCAGCAGTGAAGATTGGGGGGAGGGCCGAGATACGCAGTATTTT.

This chain connects TRBV10-1 to TRBJ2-3; the D gene is possibly TRBD2 (6 bases). The CDR3 is made up of 15 amino acids. Germline V gene sequence: CDR1 WNHNN, CDR2 SYGVQD (reference sequence). V was trimmed by 2 bases and J by 2 bases, leaving 11 bases between them. CDR3 coding DNA: TGCGCCAGCAGTGAGGGTAGCGGAGTCACAGATACGCAGTATTTT. Protein product: CASSEGSGVTDTQYF.

Turning to this clonotype: This CDR3 fails to terminate in the conserved phenylalanine or tryptophan, so it likely reflects a read error. The limits of the CDR3 on the DNA are not certain, so only TCRdb's listed CDR3 is given. The V and J genes are TRBV4-2 and TRBJ2-1. The CDR3 comprises 15 residues, both ends counted. CDR1 LGHNA and CDR2 YNFKEQ come from the germline V gene. The CDR3 loop reads CASSQDDSSYNEQYL.

This sequence joins TRBV29-1 and TRBJ1-4, with TRBD1 as a possible D gene (6 bases). Germline CDR1 reads SQVTM; CDR2 reads ANQGSEA. Trimming cost V 1 base and J 6 bases, with 9 bases left between them. The length of the CDR3 is 13 residues. The CDR3 protein is CSVEVGADEKLFF. The CDR3 DNA reads TGCAGCGTTGAAGTGGGGGCTGATGAAAAACTGTTTTTT. Full variable domain (remainder filled in from reference TRBV29-1 and TRBJ1-4): SAVISQKPSRDICQRGTSLTIQCQVDSQVTMMFWYRQQPGQSLTLIATANQGSEATYESGFVIDKFPISRPNLTFSTLTVSNMSPEDSSIYLCSVEVGADEKLFFGSGTQLSVL.

This clonotype was counted at least ten times. The rearrangement uses TRBV5-1 and TRBJ1-5, with a tentative D call TRBD1 (5 bases). V was cut by 0 bases and J by 5 bases, with 6 bases left in between. Germline V gene data show CDR1 as SGHRS and CDR2 as YFSETQ. This CDR3 spans 13 amino acids. The CDR3 DNA reads TGCGCCAGCAGCTTGGCGGGGCATCAGCCCCAGCATTTT. Residues: CASSLAGHQPQHF.

This clonotype was recorded only once. Mismatch with germline at one junction end may stem from a read error. The genes are TRBV2 and TRBJ2-1; D ambiguous. The V gene's germline CDR1 is SNHLY and CDR2 FYNNEI. The CDR3 is 13 amino acids. DNA for the CDR3: TGTGCCAGCAGTGGACCATCCTACATTGAGCAGTCCTTC. Its translation: CASSGPSYIEQSF. Full variable domain (rest looked up from reference TRBV2 and TRBJ2-1): EPEVTQTPSHQVTQMGQEVILRCVPISNHLYFYWYRQILGQKVEFLVSFYNNEISEKSEIFDDQFSVERPDGSNFTLKIRSTKLEDSAMYFCASSGPSYIEQSFGPGTRLTVL.

The chain is built from TRBV5-1 and TRBJ2-2; D is possibly TRBD1 (6 bases). V lost 1 base and J 3 bases, leaving 10 bases between the germline ends. This CDR3 has 15 amino acids. CDR1 is SGHRS and CDR2 is YFSETQ in the germline V gene. The CDR3 spells CASSLFSGDTGELFF. The CDR3 DNA reads TGCGCCAGCAGCTTGTTCTCAGGGGACACCGGGGAGCTGTTTTTT.

This chain connects TRBV19 to TRBJ2-3; 10 nucleotides align to TRBD2. After removal of 6 bases from V and 0 bases from J, the junction contained 9 bases not matched to a gene. Looked up from germline, CDR1 is LNHDA and CDR2 is SQIVND (reference sequence). This CDR3 contains 17 residues. The CDR3 spells CASSPLGTSASTDTQYF. The DNA of the CDR3 is TGTGCCAGTAGCCCCTTAGGGACTAGCGCTAGCACAGATACGCAGTATTTT. The variable domain in full, with the rest retrieved from reference TRBV19 and TRBJ2-3, is DGGITQSPKYLFRKEGQNVTLSCEQNLNHDAMYWYRQDPGQGLRLIYYSQIVNDFQKGDIAEGYSVSREKKESFPLTVTSAQKNPTAFYLCASSPLGTSASTDTQYFGPGTRLTVL.

As concerns this clonotype: Sequence at one end of the junction differs from germline and may be a read error. This chain links TRBV20-1 with TRBJ2-2; tentative D call: TRBD2 (6 bases). Germline V gene sequence: CDR1 DFQATT, CDR2 SNEGSKA (reference sequence). This CDR3 is 17 amino acids long. The CDR3 coding sequence is TGCAGTGCTAGAGATCTCAGGGCGGGGAGTGGCACCGGGGAGCTGTCTTGG. Protein product: CSARDLRAGSGTGELSW.

A single count supports this clonotype. A much larger clone sits a single nucleotide away, making a read error possible. This chain joins TRBV7-6 and TRBJ1-5; D is perhaps TRBD1 (6 bases). Germline assignment: CDR1 SGHVS and CDR2 FNYEAQ. Trimming pared 6 bases from V and 7 bases from J, leaving 19 bases between. CDR3 length: 15 residues. The CDR3 spells CASSFLEGGEQPQHF. CDR3 in DNA: TGTGCCAGCAGTTTTCTCGAGGGGGGCGAACAGCCCCAGCATTTT.

This clonotype was counted between two and nine times. The chain recombines TRBV4-2 with TRBJ1-2; D is possibly TRBD1 (6 bases). Deletions cut 4 bases from V and 6 bases from J, with 9 bases between. The CDR3 length is 12 residues. In germline, CDR1 is LGHNA, CDR2 YNFKEQ. The CDR3 DNA is TGTGCCAGCAGCCCTACAGGGAATGGCTACACCTTC. Its translation is CASSPTGNGYTF.

This clonotype was counted once. A read error may produce the germline difference seen at one junction end. V usage is TRBV7-9 and J usage is TRBJ2-3; 12 bases are a match to TRBD2. Germline loops: CDR1 SEHNR, CDR2 FQNEAQ (reference sequence). This CDR3 has 15 amino acids. The CDR3 DNA sequence: TGTGCCGGCAGTCGACTAGCGGGAGATAAAGATACGAAGTATTTT. Amino acid sequence: CAGSRLAGDKDTKYF.

In this sample, this clonotype turned up many times. The chain combines TRBV16 with TRBJ1-1; D not resolved. Germline V gene lookup returns CDR1 KGHSY and CDR2 FQNENV. This CDR3 contains 13 residues. V was cut by 7 bases and J by 1 base, with 10 bases left in between. CDR3 protein: CASTRRGNTEAFF. The CDR3 nucleotides read TGTGCCAGCACGCGACGGGGGAACACTGAAGCTTTCTTT.

This clonotype was picked up many times. The chain uses TRBV6-5 and TRBJ2-7; 7 nucleotides align to TRBD1. With 4 bases clipped from V and 2 bases from J, the junction kept 5 bases outside the gene matches. CDR3 length: 14 amino acids. The germline V gene encodes CDR1 MNHEY and CDR2 SVGAGI. DNA for the CDR3: TGTGCCAGCAGTTGGACAGGTTTAACCTACGAGCAGTACTTC. Its protein product is CASSWTGLTYEQYF.

There are many counts of this clonotype. V gene TRBV5-5 combines with J gene TRBJ2-1; 9 nucleotides agree with TRBD1. V shed 3 bases, J shed 2 bases, and the junction held 3 bases outside the gene matches. The CDR3 extends over 15 amino acids. CDR1 is SGHKS, CDR2 YYEKEE, per germline (reference sequence). In DNA form, the CDR3 reads TGTGCCAGCAGCTCCGGGACAGGGACCTACAATGAGCAGTTCTTC. The encoded protein is CASSSGTGTYNEQFF.

This clonotype came up many times. The final CDR3 position lacks the conserved phenylalanine or tryptophan, pointing to a likely read error. It is unclear where the CDR3 begins or ends on the DNA, so no DNA is shown, and the CDR3 is as TCRdb lists it. The chain uses TRBV20-1 and TRBJ1-2; the D segment call TRBD1 is taken from the table without a DNA check. The CDR3 is 11 residues long, counting both termini. Germline V CDR1 and CDR2: DFQATT, SNEGSKA (reference sequence). The CDR3 reads CSARADRGHTS.

The table lists this clonotype with a count of one. Lacking the conserved final phenylalanine or tryptophan, this CDR3 likely reflects a read error. It is unclear where the CDR3 begins or ends on the DNA, so no DNA is shown, and the CDR3 is as TCRdb lists it. The rearrangement links TRBV29-1 to TRBJ2-4; the table's TRBD1 call for D was not verified on the DNA. 12 amino acids form the CDR3, both terminal residues included. Germline V gene sequence: CDR1 SQVTM, CDR2 ANQGSEA. CDR3: CSVEWERGIRYL.

The chain links TRBV10-1 to TRBJ2-7; 9 nucleotides align to TRBD2. The CDR3 sequence is 14 residues long. Looked up from germline, CDR1 is WNHNN and CDR2 is SYGVQD (reference sequence). The V segment lost 3 bases and the J segment 6 bases; nucleotides outside the gene matches: 6. DNA of the CDR3: TGCGCCAGCAGTGAAATAGCGGGAGCCAGCGAGCAGTACTTC. Its translation is CASSEIAGASEQYF.

The gene calls are TRBV14 and TRBJ1-6, with D perhaps matching TRBD1 (5 bases). The CDR3 covers 15 residues. The germline V and J ends were trimmed by 5 bases and 4 bases, with 12 bases remaining between them. From germline, CDR1 is SGHDN and CDR2 FVKESK. Here the CDR3 DNA reads TGTGCCAGCAGCGCCCGAGGGGAGTATAATTCACCCCTCCACTTT. This gives the protein CASSARGEYNSPLHF.

This clonotype was detected many times. This may be a read error: a much more frequent sequence differs by one nucleotide. The V call is TRBV12-3 or TRBV12-4, the J call TRBJ1-2; unclear D gene. The CDR3 extends over 13 amino acids. DNA for the CDR3: TGTGCCAGCAGTCCGACGCCGACTACGGGCTACGCCTTC. Its translation: CASSPTPTTGYAF.